Below, 11 T cell receptor beta chains from the same sample are listed, as sequenced in a study of CD8 T cells in ankylosing spondylitis. The study's findings and limits: Several highly homologous variants formed a TCR beta motif that appeared characteristic of ankylosing spondylitis blood.

MiXCR, applied by TCRdb to the 5' RACE reads, yields one record per CDR3 protein. Of a few hundred thousand distinct CDR3 sequences listed, more than 20% are singletons. Their target antigens are unknown. The sequencing sample was made of blood, either unsorted or a sorted T cell fraction (not recorded which). These TCRs come from a male donor with ankylosing spondylitis.

In this sample, this clonotype turned up a few times. This chain connects TRBV12-3 or TRBV12-4 to TRBJ2-2; D call uncertain. V lost 9 bases and J 7 bases, leaving 6 bases between the germline ends. This CDR3 spans 10 amino acids. The CDR3 loop reads CASSGGELFF. For the CDR3, the DNA is TGTGCCAGTTCGGGCGGGGAGCTGTTTTTT.

The sample holds a few counts of this clonotype. The chain recombines TRBV5-1 with TRBJ2-2, with D unresolved. V was shortened by 4 bases and J by 6 bases, with 10 bases between the two germline ends. Germline V gene lookup returns CDR1 SGHRS and CDR2 YFSETQ. This CDR3 comprises 13 residues. In DNA form, the CDR3 reads TGCGCCAGCAGCCCTCTAGGTCCCGGGGAGCTGTTTTTT. It is translated as CASSPLGPGELFF.

The table lists this clonotype with a few counts. V and J are TRBV15 and TRBJ1-6; no clear D gene. This CDR3 spans 16 amino acids. The germline V gene encodes CDR1 LNHNV and CDR2 YYDKDF (reference sequence). V was pared by 0 bases and J by 5 bases, with 11 bases between. Written as DNA, the CDR3 is TGTGCCACCAGCAGAGATCGCGCTTCCAATAATTCACCCCTCCACTTT. It is translated as CATSRDRASNNSPLHF.

The J gene is TRBJ1-5, the V gene TRBV4-1; D remains unclear. The CDR3 has 15 residues. Trimming pared 3 bases from V and 9 bases from J, leaving 18 bases between. Looked up from germline, CDR1 is MGHRA and CDR2 is YSYEKL. CDR3 sequence: CASSQSDGNEGPQHF. CDR3 DNA sequence: TGCGCCAGCAGCCAGTCCGACGGAAACGAGGGGCCCCAGCATTTT.

This clonotype appeared a few times. V and J are TRBV25-1 and TRBJ2-5, with a weak D call TRBD1 (6 bases). With 4 bases removed from V and 4 bases from J, the gap between germline ends came to 16 bases. The length of the CDR3 is 15 residues. Germline CDR1 and CDR2: MGHDK and SYGVNS. CDR3 in amino acids: CASSVGRGFPETQYF. In DNA form, the CDR3 reads TGTGCCAGCAGTGTAGGCAGGGGTTTTCCAGAGACCCAGTACTTC.

The V and J genes are TRBV5-1 and TRBJ2-2; a weak D match, TRBD1 (6 bases). The germline V gene has CDR1 SGHRS and CDR2 YFSETQ. Trimming took off 3 bases at V and 1 base at J, with 16 bases between the two ends. CDR3 length: 17 amino acids. The CDR3, as DNA: TGCGCCAGCAGCTGGCGAAACAGGGTATTGAACACCGGGGAGCTGTTTTTT. Its translation: CASSWRNRVLNTGELFF.

The gene calls are TRBV10-3 and TRBJ1-1; D might be TRBD1 (6 bases). The CDR3 loop spans 15 amino acids. Trimming pared 4 bases from V and 7 bases from J, leaving 19 bases between. Germline V gives CDR1 ENHRY, CDR2 SYGVKD. DNA for the CDR3: TGTGCCATCAGTGGCAGGAGGGGGGGGGACGGTGAAGCTTTCTTT. Protein product: CAISGRRGGDGEAFF.

In this sample, this clonotype turned up a few times. The J gene is TRBJ1-3, the V gene TRBV6-5; 7 bases line up with TRBD1. The CDR3 contains 17 residues. Losses at the gene ends were 0 bases for V and 0 bases for J; bases not matched to a gene: 5. The V gene's germline CDR1 is MNHEY and CDR2 SVGAGI. The CDR3: CASSYSGTDNSGNTIYF. The DNA for the CDR3 is TGTGCCAGCAGTTACTCAGGGACAGATAACTCTGGAAACACCATATATTTT.

The chain joins TRBV27 to TRBJ2-5; D gene unclear. V lost 6 bases and J lost 6, with 17 bases in between. The CDR3 runs 14 residues. Germline V gene sequence: CDR1 MNHEY, CDR2 SMNVEV (reference sequence). CDR3: CASSGPMGGKTQYF. The CDR3 DNA follows: TGTGCCAGCAGCGGTCCAATGGGCGGCAAGACCCAGTACTTC.

This clonotype was seen ten or more times. The chain combines TRBV12-3 or TRBV12-4 with TRBJ1-6; D unresolved. The CDR3 is 12 amino acids. V was cut by 4 bases and J by 8 bases, with 6 bases left in between. CDR3 sequence: CASSSGYSPLHF. CDR3 sequence (DNA): TGTGCCAGCAGTTCCGGTTATTCACCCCTCCACTTT.

This clonotype showed up just a few times. The chain couples TRBV18 to TRBJ1-2, with 7 nucleotides matching TRBD1. V shed 3 bases, J shed 8 bases, and the junction held 12 bases outside the gene matches. Per the germline V gene, CDR1 is KGHSH and CDR2 is LQKENI. This CDR3 has 15 amino acids. CDR3 loop: CASSPTGIGSEGYTF. CDR3 DNA sequence: TGTGCCAGCTCACCGACAGGGATCGGTTCCGAAGGCTACACCTTC.